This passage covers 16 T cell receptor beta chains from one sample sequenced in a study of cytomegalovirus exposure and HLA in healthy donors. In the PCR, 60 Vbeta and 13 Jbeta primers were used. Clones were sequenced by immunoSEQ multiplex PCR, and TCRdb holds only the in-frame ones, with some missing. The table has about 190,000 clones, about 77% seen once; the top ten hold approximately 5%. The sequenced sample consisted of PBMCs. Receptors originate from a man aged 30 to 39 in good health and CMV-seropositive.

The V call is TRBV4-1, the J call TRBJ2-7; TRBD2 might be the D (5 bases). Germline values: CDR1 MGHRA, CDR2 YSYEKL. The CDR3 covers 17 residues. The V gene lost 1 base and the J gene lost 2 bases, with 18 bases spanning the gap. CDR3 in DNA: TGCGCCAGCAGCCAAGGGGTCCCTCCGCGGGTTACCTACGAGCAGTACTTC. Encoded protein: CASSQGVPPRVTYEQYF.

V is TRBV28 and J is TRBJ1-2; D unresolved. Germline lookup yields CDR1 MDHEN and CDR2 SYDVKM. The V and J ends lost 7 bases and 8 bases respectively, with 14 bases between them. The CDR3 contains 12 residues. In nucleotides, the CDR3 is TGTGCCAGCAAGGAGGGTATCCGGGGCTACACCTTC. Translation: CASKEGIRGYTF.

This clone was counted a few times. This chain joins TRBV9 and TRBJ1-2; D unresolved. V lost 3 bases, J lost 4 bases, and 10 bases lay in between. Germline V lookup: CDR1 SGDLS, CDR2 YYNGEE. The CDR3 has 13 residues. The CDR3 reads CASSAASGYGYTF. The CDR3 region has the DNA TGTGCCAGCAGCGCAGCTTCGGGCTATGGCTACACCTTC.

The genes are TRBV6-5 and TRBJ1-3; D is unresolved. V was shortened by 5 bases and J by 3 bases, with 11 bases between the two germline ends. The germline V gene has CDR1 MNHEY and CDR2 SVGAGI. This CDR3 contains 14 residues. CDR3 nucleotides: TGTGCCAGCAGTGGCGGGGAATATGGAAACACCATATATTTT. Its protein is CASSGGEYGNTIYF.

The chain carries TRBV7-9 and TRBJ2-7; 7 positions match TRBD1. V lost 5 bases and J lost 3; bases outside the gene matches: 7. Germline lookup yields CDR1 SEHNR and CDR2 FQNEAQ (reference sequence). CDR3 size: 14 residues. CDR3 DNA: TGTGCCAGCAGCCTAGGACAGGAGAGCTACGAGCAGTACTTC. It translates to CASSLGQESYEQYF. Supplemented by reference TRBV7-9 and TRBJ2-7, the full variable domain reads DTGVSQNPRHKITKRGQNVTFRCDPISEHNRLYWYRQTLGQGPEFLTYFQNEAQLEKSRLLSDRFSAERPKGSFSTLEIQRTEQGDSAMYLCASSLGQESYEQYFGPGTRLTVT.

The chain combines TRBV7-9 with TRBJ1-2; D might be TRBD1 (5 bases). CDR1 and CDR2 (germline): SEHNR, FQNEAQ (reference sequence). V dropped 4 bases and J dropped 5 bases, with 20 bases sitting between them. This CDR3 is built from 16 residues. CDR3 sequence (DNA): TGTGCCAGCAGCTGGAGACGGGACTCCCCTCCATATGGCTACACCTTC. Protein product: CASSWRRDSPPYGYTF.

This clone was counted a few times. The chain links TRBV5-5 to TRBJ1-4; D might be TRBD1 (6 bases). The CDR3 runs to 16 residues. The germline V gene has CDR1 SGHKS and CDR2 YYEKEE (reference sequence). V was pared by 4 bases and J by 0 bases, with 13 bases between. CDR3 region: CASSTDRSATNEKLFF. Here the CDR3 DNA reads TGTGCCAGCAGCACGGACAGATCCGCAACTAATGAAAAACTGTTTTTT.

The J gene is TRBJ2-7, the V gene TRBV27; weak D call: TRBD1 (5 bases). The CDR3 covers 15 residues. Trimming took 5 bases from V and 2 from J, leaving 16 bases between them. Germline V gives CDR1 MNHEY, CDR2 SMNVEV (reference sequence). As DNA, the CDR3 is TGTGCCAGCAGTCGAGACTCAGGGTTACCCTACGAGCAGTACTTC. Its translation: CASSRDSGLPYEQYF.

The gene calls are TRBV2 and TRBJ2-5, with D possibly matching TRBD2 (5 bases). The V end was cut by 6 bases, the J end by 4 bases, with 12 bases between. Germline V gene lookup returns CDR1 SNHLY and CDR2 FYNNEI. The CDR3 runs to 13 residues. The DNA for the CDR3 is TGTGCCAGCAGGCGGGTACCCCCAGAGACCCAGTACTTC. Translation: CASRRVPPETQYF.

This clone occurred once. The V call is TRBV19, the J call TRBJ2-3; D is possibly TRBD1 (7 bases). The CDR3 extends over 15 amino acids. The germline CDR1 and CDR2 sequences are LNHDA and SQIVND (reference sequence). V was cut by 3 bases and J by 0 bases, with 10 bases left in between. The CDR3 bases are TGTGCCAGTAGTATCCCAGGGGGGAGCACAGATACGCAGTATTTT. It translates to CASSIPGGSTDTQYF.

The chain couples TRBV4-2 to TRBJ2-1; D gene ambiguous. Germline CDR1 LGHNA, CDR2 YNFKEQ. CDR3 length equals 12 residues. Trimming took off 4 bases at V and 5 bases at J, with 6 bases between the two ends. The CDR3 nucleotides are TGTGCCAGCAGCCTGTCGGACAATGAGCAGTTCTTC. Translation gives CASSLSDNEQFF.

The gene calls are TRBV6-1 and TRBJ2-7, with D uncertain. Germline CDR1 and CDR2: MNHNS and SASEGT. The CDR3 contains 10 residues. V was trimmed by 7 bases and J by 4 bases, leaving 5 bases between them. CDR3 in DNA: TGTGCCAGCAACAATTACGAGCAGTACTTC. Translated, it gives CASNNYEQYF.

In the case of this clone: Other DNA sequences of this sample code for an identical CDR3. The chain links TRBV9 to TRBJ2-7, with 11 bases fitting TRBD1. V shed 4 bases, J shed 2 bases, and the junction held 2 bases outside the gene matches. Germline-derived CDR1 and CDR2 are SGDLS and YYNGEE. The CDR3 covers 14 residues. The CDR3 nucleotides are TGTGCCAGCAGCCCGGGACAGGGGGCCTACGAGCAGTACTTC. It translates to CASSPGQGAYEQYF.

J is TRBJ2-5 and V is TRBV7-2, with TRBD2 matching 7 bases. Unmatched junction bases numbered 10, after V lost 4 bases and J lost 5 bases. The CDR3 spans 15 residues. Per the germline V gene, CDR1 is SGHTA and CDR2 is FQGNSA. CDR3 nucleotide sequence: TGTGCCAGCAGCTCCCGTCTAGCGGAAGGTGAGACCCAGTACTTC. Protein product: CASSSRLAEGETQYF.

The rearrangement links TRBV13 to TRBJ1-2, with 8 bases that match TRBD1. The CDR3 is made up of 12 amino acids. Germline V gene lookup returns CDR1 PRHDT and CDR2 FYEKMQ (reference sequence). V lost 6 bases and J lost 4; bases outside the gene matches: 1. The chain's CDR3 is CASSDRGYGYTF. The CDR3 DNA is TGTGCCAGCAGTGACAGGGGCTATGGCTACACCTTC.

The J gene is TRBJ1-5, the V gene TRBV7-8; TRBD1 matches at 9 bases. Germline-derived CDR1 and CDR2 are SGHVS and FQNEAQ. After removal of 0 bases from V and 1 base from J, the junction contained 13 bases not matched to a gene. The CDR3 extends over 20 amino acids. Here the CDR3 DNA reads TGTGCCAGCAGCTTAGCGCGAAGGACAGGGGAAGTAAGGAGCAATCAGCCCCAGCATTTT. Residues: CASSLARRTGEVRSNQPQHF.